A single count supports the clone carrying this T cell receptor (beta chain). The CDR3 length is 16 residues. Germline V gene lookup returns CDR1 SGHTA and CDR2 FQGTGA. V dropped 5 bases and J dropped 2; count of bases not matched to a gene: 9. Per the authors' pipeline: Cell counts per sample came from amplifying reference gene primers. Data came from immunoSEQ multiplex PCR; TCRdb stores just in-frame clones and leaves some out. D and trimming come from the DNA, and the V and J calls and clone size come from that table. Of under 200,000 clones in the sample, over 80% were seen once. The source of the sample is a study of blood T cell repertoires in COVID-19. Study summary: The United States, Italy and Spain were the sources of the acute and convalescent COVID-19 samples. In each case, the material was cDNA or gDNA derived from T cells, B-cell-depleted T cells, or PBMCs.

While infection was still active, Seattle patients were enrolled and then followed longitudinally. The source material was peripheral blood. V gene TRBV7-3 combines with J gene TRBJ2-3; 8 bases line up with TRBD1. The source is a woman older than 75 with COVID-19, enrolled during active disease. CDR3 DNA: TGTGCCAGCAGCCCAAACGACAGGGGAATCACAGATACGCAGTATTTT. Its translation is CASSPNDRGITDTQYF.